Below are 8 T cell receptor beta chains sequenced from a single sample in a study of tumor and adjacent non-tumor tissue in lung cancer. This sample's RNA came from whole unsorted tissue. The normal lung tissue was taken more than 3 cm from the tumor edge. TCRbeta libraries were built with three rounds of nested PCR, modified from ARM-PCR. TCRdb reprocessed the multiplex PCR reads via MiXCR and lists one record per CDR3 protein. The repertoire includes 90,000 to 120,000 distinct CDR3 sequences, 65% of them detected once, and approximately 18% sits in the top ten. The sequenced sample was distant non-tumor lung tissue. The origin of the receptors is a young man with non-small cell lung cancer.

This clonotype was counted only a few times. This chain uses TRBV7-9 with TRBJ2-1; 7 nucleotides agree with TRBD2. CDR1 and CDR2 (germline): SEHNR, FQNEAQ (reference sequence). There are 14 residues in the CDR3. The J segment lost 10 bases and the V segment lost 5 bases, leaving 11 bases of the junction unmatched. This chain's CDR3 is CASSLGGRALEQFF. DNA of the CDR3: TGTGCCAGCAGCCTGGGGGGGAGGGCCTTGGAGCAGTTCTTC. Complete variable domain (other parts from reference TRBV7-9 and TRBJ2-1): DTGVSQNPRHKITKRGQNVTFRCDPISEHNRLYWYRQTLGQGPEFLTYFQNEAQLEKSRLLSDRFSAERPKGSFSTLEIQRTEQGDSAMYLCASSLGGRALEQFFGPGTRLTVL.

Details on this clonotype: A read error may produce the germline difference seen at one junction end. The chain recombines TRBV20-1 with TRBJ2-1; D is unresolved. This CDR3 spans 11 amino acids. Germline V gene data show CDR1 as DFQATT and CDR2 as SNEGSKA (reference sequence). Written as DNA, the CDR3 is TGCTGTGCTCCCGAAACCAATGAGCAATTCTTC. It specifies CCAPETNEQFF.

A note on this clonotype: Since no conserved phenylalanine or tryptophan closes the CDR3, a read error is the likely cause. The chain has TRBV11-1 and TRBJ1-1; the D gene is possibly TRBD1 (6 bases). The V gene's germline CDR1 is SGHAT and CDR2 FQDESV (reference sequence). The CDR3 has 14 residues. CDR3 sequence reads: CASSWTAVNIEAFI. The CDR3 DNA is TGTGCCAGCAGCTGGACAGCCGTGAACATTGAAGCTTTCATT.

V is TRBV11-2 and J is TRBJ1-2; D remains ambiguous. The ends were cut back, 1 base at V and 5 bases at J, with 14 bases in the middle. Germline-derived CDR1 and CDR2 are SGHAT and FQNNGV. The CDR3 spans 15 residues. The CDR3 DNA sequence: TGTGCCAGCAGCTTAGCCTCAGACTTCTGGTATGGCTACACCTTC. Encoded protein: CASSLASDFWYGYTF.

V usage is TRBV20-1 and J usage is TRBJ2-1; 10 nucleotides align to TRBD2. CDR3 length: 15 residues. The germline V gene encodes CDR1 DFQATT and CDR2 SNEGSKA (reference sequence). The CDR3 DNA is TGCTGTACCATGACCGGGACTAGCGTTCTCCATGAGCAGTTCTTC. Amino acid sequence: CCTMTGTSVLHEQFF.

This chain joins TRBV6-4 and TRBJ2-3; 9 nucleotides align to TRBD2. J gave up 3 bases and V 7 bases, and 8 bases lay outside the gene matches. There are 15 residues in the CDR3. Germline values: CDR1 MRHNA, CDR2 SNTAGT. CDR3 nucleotide sequence: TGTGCCAGCAAGCCTAGCGGGGCTTTTACAGATACGCAGTATTTT. Translating it yields CASKPSGAFTDTQYF.

Ten or more counts support this clonotype. The chain recombines TRBV6-1 with TRBJ1-1; D might be TRBD1 (6 bases). Per the germline V gene, CDR1 is MNHNS and CDR2 is SASEGT. Trimming shortened V by 6 bases and J by 3 bases, and 14 bases separated the two germline ends. This CDR3 has 14 amino acids. CDR3 in amino acids: CASRRGEEYTEAFF. The CDR3 DNA reads as TGTGCCAGCAGGAGGGGGGAGGAGTACACTGAAGCTTTCTTT.

The gene calls are TRBV11-2 and TRBJ1-6, with TRBD1 identical over 7 bases. CDR3 length equals 13 residues. Per the germline V gene, CDR1 is SGHAT and CDR2 is FQNNGV. V trimming: 5 bases; J trimming: 15 bases; junction bases outside the gene matches: 10. DNA of the CDR3: TGTGCCAGCAGCCCAAGGACAGGTCATAACCTCCACTTT. Protein product: CASSPRTGHNLHF.